Listed here are 27 T cell receptor beta chains from one sample, sequenced in a study of T cell repertoires in cytomegalovirus infection. MiXCR, applied by TCRdb to the reads, yields one record per CDR3 protein. The repertoire has hundreds of thousands of distinct CDR3 sequences, around 31% of them found once; the top ten carry over 12%. Their target antigens are unknown. The input for sequencing was cultured CD8+ T cells from PBMCs, taken from culture after CMV antigen stimulation. The receptors originated from a human donor in good health (CMV status not recorded). Some clones in this sample may be carry-over from other donors' samples.

The chain recombines TRBV12-5 with TRBJ1-2; possible D gene TRBD1, 5 bases. Germline V gene sequence: CDR1 LGHNT, CDR2 FRNRAP. V lost 8 bases and J lost 7, with 14 bases in between. This CDR3 has 12 amino acids. In nucleotides, the CDR3 is TGTGCTAGTCGAGCAGGGACGGGTGGCTACACCTTC. Its translation is CASRAGTGGYTF.

Of note for this clonotype: This may stem from a read error, because a much larger clone lies one nucleotide away. J is TRBJ2-7 and V is TRBV7-6; 8 bases are a match to TRBD1. This CDR3 has 16 residues. Trimming at V came to 1 base and at J to 9 bases, leaving 14 bases not matched to a gene. Germline V lookup: CDR1 SGHVS, CDR2 FNYEAQ. The CDR3 sequence: CASSLGIGQGLNGQYF. Here the CDR3 DNA reads TGTGCCAGCAGCTTAGGCATAGGACAGGGACTTAACGGGCAGTACTTC.

This clonotype has just a few counts. J is TRBJ1-2 and V is TRBV12-3 or TRBV12-4; 7 nucleotides line up with TRBD1. The V and J ends lost 0 bases and 1 base, in that order; junction bases with no gene match: 5. The CDR3 length is 16 residues. The CDR3 DNA reads TGTGCCAGCAGTTTAGCCTGGGGACAGAGTAACTATGGCTACACCTTC. Amino acids: CASSLAWGQSNYGYTF.

The gene calls are TRBV19 and TRBJ1-5, with D uncertain. Germline CDR1 LNHDA, CDR2 SQIVND (reference sequence). This CDR3 has 14 residues. Trimming pared 3 bases from V and 5 bases from J, leaving 11 bases between. The CDR3 here is CASSILRPDQPQHF. DNA of the CDR3: TGTGCCAGTAGTATCCTCAGGCCCGATCAGCCCCAGCATTTT.

This clonotype was observed a handful of times. The rearrangement links TRBV10-3 to TRBJ2-5, with 7 bases that match TRBD2. The CDR3 is 13 residues long. CDR1 is ENHRY and CDR2 is SYGVKD in the germline V gene. The V and J ends lost 6 bases and 2 bases, in that order; junction bases with no gene match: 3. The CDR3 spells CAIRGEGQETQYF. CDR3 nucleotides: TGTGCCATCAGGGGGGAGGGGCAAGAGACCCAGTACTTC.

This clonotype has a handful of counts. The rearrangement uses TRBV20-1 and TRBJ2-1; weak D call: TRBD2 (6 bases). Looked up from germline, CDR1 is DFQATT and CDR2 is SNEGSKA (reference sequence). The CDR3 extends over 14 amino acids. Trimming shortened V by 0 bases and J by 8 bases, and 14 bases separated the two germline ends. CDR3 DNA: TGCAGTGCTAGAGACGGGGGAGTGGGAGATGAGCAGTTCTTC. This codes for CSARDGGVGDEQFF.

This clonotype was counted only a few times. The chain has TRBV6-1 and TRBJ1-5; 8 bases map to TRBD1. The CDR3 is 15 amino acids. Trimming cost V 2 bases and J 7 bases; bases outside gene matches: 7. Per germline, CDR1 MNHNS and CDR2 SASEGT. CDR3: CASSEMAGGGQPQHF. The CDR3 DNA sequence: TGTGCCAGCAGTGAAATGGCAGGGGGCGGGCAGCCCCAGCATTTT.

The chain recombines TRBV6-2 or TRBV6-3 with TRBJ2-5, with 10 bases matching TRBD2. The CDR3 covers 18 residues. The V segment lost 5 bases and the J segment 3 bases; nucleotides outside the gene matches: 15. Germline CDR1 MNHEY, CDR2 SVGEGT. CDR3 amino acids: CASSHGSVRLAGEETQYF. The CDR3 DNA reads TGTGCCAGCAGTCACGGGTCGGTCAGGCTAGCGGGGGAAGAGACCCAGTACTTC.

This clonotype was counted at least ten times. Compared with germline, one end of the junction differs, possibly owing to a read error. The chain recombines TRBV7-2 with TRBJ2-1; no clear D gene. The germline V gene encodes CDR1 SGHTA and CDR2 FQGNSA. CDR3 length equals 12 residues. The CDR3 loop is CASTLNYNEQFF. CDR3 in DNA: TGTGCCAGCACCTTAAATTACAATGAGCAGTTCTTC.

The V gene is TRBV6-5, the J gene TRBJ2-7; 10 bases align to TRBD1. V was pared by 0 bases and J by 6 bases, with 2 bases of the junction left unmatched. The CDR3 has 14 amino acids. CDR1 MNHEY and CDR2 SVGAGI come from the germline V gene. CDR3 nucleotides: TGTGCCAGCAGTTACTCGGGACAGGGGACCGAGCAGTACGTC. This codes for CASSYSGQGTEQYV.

There are a few counts of this clonotype. The chain combines TRBV9 with TRBJ1-2; D gene ambiguous. From germline, CDR1 is SGDLS and CDR2 YYNGEE. V gave up 4 bases and J gave up 2 bases, with 9 bases separating them. The CDR3 covers 13 residues. CDR3 amino acids: CASSPTPNYGYTF. As DNA, the CDR3 is TGTGCCAGCAGCCCAACACCGAACTATGGCTACACCTTC.

This clonotype was found a few times. The chain uses TRBV4-1 and TRBJ1-5; 10 bases line up with TRBD1. Germline CDR1 MGHRA, CDR2 YSYEKL. The trim removed 0 bases at V and 2 bases at J, leaving 4 bases unmatched. The CDR3 is 17 residues long. CDR3 region: CASSQDPGQGGNQPQHF. The CDR3 nucleotides are TGCGCCAGCAGCCAAGATCCCGGACAGGGGGGCAATCAGCCCCAGCATTTT.

This clonotype came up many times. The J gene is TRBJ1-4, the V gene TRBV7-9; no clear D. The V gene lost 5 bases and the J gene lost 0 bases, with 10 bases spanning the gap. The CDR3 runs to 15 residues. Looked up from germline, CDR1 is SEHNR and CDR2 is FQNEAQ (reference sequence). The chain's CDR3 is CASSLERATNEKLFF. The CDR3 coding sequence is TGTGCCAGCAGCCTAGAAAGGGCAACTAATGAAAAACTGTTTTTT.

Only a few counts were recorded for this clonotype. The chain recombines TRBV6-5 with TRBJ2-3, with no clear D. V lost 2 bases, J lost 3 bases, and 18 bases lay in between. In germline, CDR1 is MNHEY, CDR2 SVGAGI. This CDR3 has 17 residues. CDR3 sequence (DNA): TGTGCCAGCAGTTACAAAGGGCCCCACACGGGTACAGATACGCAGTATTTT. Protein sequence: CASSYKGPHTGTDTQYF.

There are a few counts of this clonotype. The chain joins TRBV29-1 to TRBJ1-6; 8 positions match TRBD1. The CDR3 totals 14 residues. Germline CDR1 reads SQVTM; CDR2 reads ANQGSEA. Trimming at V came to 6 bases and at J to 7 bases, leaving 8 bases not matched to a gene. Written as DNA, the CDR3 is TGCAGCGTGAGTTTGGACAGGGAAAATTCACCCCTCCACTTT. It translates to CSVSLDRENSPLHF.

The table lists this clonotype with many counts. V is TRBV7-2 and J is TRBJ1-2; D is undetermined. CDR1 is SGHTA and CDR2 is FQGNSA in the germline V gene. The CDR3 is made up of 13 amino acids. V was clipped by 5 bases and J by 4 bases, with 11 bases between them. The CDR3 nucleotides read TGTGCCAGCAGCCTCGGGGAGATCTATGGCTACACCTTC. Protein sequence: CASSLGEIYGYTF.

The chain's CDR3 is CASSLPLATDTQYF. Written as DNA, the CDR3 is TGTGCCAGCAGTCTCCCACTAGCGACCGATACGCAGTATTTT. V and J are TRBV28 and TRBJ2-3; 7 bases fit TRBD2. Per germline, CDR1 MDHEN and CDR2 SYDVKM. Trimming at V came to 5 bases and at J to 6 bases, leaving 8 bases not matched to a gene. The CDR3 is 14 residues long.

The J gene is TRBJ2-3, the V gene TRBV5-6; TRBD2 matches at 9 bases. V shed 0 bases, J shed 3 bases, and the junction held 2 bases outside the gene matches. The CDR3 consists of 15 residues. Germline CDR1 SGHDT, CDR2 YYEEEE. The CDR3 DNA reads as TGTGCCAGCAGCTTGGTAGCGGGGGCAACAGATACGCAGTATTTT. Translating gives CASSLVAGATDTQYF.

This chain connects TRBV4-2 to TRBJ2-1; 9 bases align to TRBD2. CDR1 is LGHNA, CDR2 YNFKEQ, per germline. The CDR3 is 15 amino acids. The V gene end was trimmed by 0 bases and the J gene end by 9 bases; junction bases not matched to a gene: 6. CDR3 sequence reads: CASSQEAGGQAEQFF. For the CDR3, the DNA is TGTGCCAGCAGCCAAGAGGCGGGGGGGCAGGCTGAGCAGTTCTTC.

This clonotype was recorded at least ten times. The rearrangement joins TRBV7-8 to TRBJ2-3; weak D call: TRBD1 (5 bases). Germline lookup yields CDR1 SGHVS and CDR2 FQNEAQ. The CDR3 totals 15 residues. V lost 1 base and J lost 1, with 9 bases in between. CDR3 residues: CASSLEWGGTDTQYF. In DNA form, the CDR3 reads TGTGCCAGCAGCTTAGAGTGGGGCGGCACAGATACGCAGTATTTT.

In its sample, this clonotype was seen many times. The V call is TRBV7-3, the J call TRBJ2-1, with D maybe TRBD1 (6 bases). The CDR3 contains 12 residues. Germline-derived CDR1 and CDR2 are SGHTA and FQGTGA. Trimming left V 6 bases short and J 9 bases short, with 12 bases between. The CDR3 DNA sequence: TGTGCCAGCAGGGACAGTTTGGGTGAGCAGTTCTTC. Amino acids: CASRDSLGEQFF.

The chain carries TRBV7-6 and TRBJ1-1; a weak D match, TRBD1 (5 bases). Germline loops: CDR1 SGHVS, CDR2 FNYEAQ. The ends were cut back, 5 bases at V and 0 bases at J, with 13 bases in the middle. The CDR3 covers 15 residues. The chain's CDR3 is CASSGDSSMNTEAFF. DNA of the CDR3: TGTGCCAGCAGCGGCGACAGCTCCATGAACACTGAAGCTTTCTTT.

The chain combines TRBV23-1 with TRBJ1-5; no clear D gene. TRBV23-1 is filed as an ORF, its function uncertain. V dropped 0 bases and J dropped 5 bases, with 23 bases sitting between them. CDR3 length: 19 residues. Here the CDR3 reads CASSQSVDGGLELHQPQHF. CDR3 sequence (DNA): TGCGCCAGCAGTCAATCGGTCGATGGCGGGTTGGAACTTCATCAGCCCCAGCATTTT.

The chain carries TRBV12-3 or TRBV12-4 and TRBJ2-2; D ambiguous. V lost 7 bases to trimming and J lost 10 bases, with 16 bases between them. The CDR3 consists of 13 residues. This chain's CDR3 is CASTFSRVVELFF. CDR3 sequence (DNA): TGTGCCAGCACCTTCTCAAGGGTAGTGGAGCTGTTTTTT.

This clonotype turned up a few times. This chain joins TRBV27 and TRBJ1-4, with D possibly being TRBD1 (5 bases). Germline CDR1 reads MNHEY; CDR2 reads SMNVEV (reference sequence). The CDR3 totals 14 residues. V lost 3 bases and J lost 8, with 13 bases in between. The CDR3 is CASSFHRRDEKLFF. In DNA form, the CDR3 reads TGTGCCAGCAGTTTCCACAGAAGGGACGAAAAACTGTTTTTT.

This clonotype was counted between two and nine times. The chain links TRBV4-1 to TRBJ1-2; unclear D gene. This CDR3 spans 15 amino acids. V was clipped by 0 bases and J by 8 bases, with 16 bases between them. Germline assignment: CDR1 MGHRA and CDR2 YSYEKL. The CDR3 is CASSQESDPLIGYTF. CDR3 bases: TGCGCCAGCAGCCAAGAATCGGACCCCCTTATCGGCTACACCTTC.

The chain has TRBV13 and TRBJ2-7, with no clear D. The V and J ends lost 6 bases and 4 bases respectively, with 16 bases between them. Germline-derived CDR1 and CDR2 are PRHDT and FYEKMQ (reference sequence). This CDR3 comprises 14 residues. CDR3: CASRPLLGSYEQYF. DNA of the CDR3: TGTGCCAGCAGACCCCTCCTGGGATCTTACGAGCAGTACTTC.